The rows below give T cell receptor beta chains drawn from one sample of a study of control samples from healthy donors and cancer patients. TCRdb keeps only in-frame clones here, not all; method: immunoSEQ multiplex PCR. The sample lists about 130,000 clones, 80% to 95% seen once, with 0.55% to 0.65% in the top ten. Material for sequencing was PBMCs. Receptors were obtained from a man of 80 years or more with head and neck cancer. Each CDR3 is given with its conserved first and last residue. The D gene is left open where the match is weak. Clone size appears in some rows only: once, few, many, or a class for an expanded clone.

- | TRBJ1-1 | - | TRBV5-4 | CASSLTGLEGTEAFF | TGTGCCAGCAGCCTAACAGGGTTGGAGGGGACTGAAGCTTTCTTT
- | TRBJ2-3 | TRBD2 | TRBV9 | CASSPRGDSTDTQYF | TGTGCCAGCAGCCCCCGGGGGGATAGCACAGATACGCAGTATTTT
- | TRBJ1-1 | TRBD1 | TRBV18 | CASSDGTGGDTEAFF | TGTGCCAGCTCAGATGGGACAGGGGGTGACACTGAAGCTTTCTTT
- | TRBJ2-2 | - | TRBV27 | CASSFLGGLTGELFF | TGTGCCAGCAGTTTTTTAGGGGGGCTAACCGGGGAGCTGTTTTTT
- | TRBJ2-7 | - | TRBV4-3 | CASSQDWNRPYEQYF | TGCGCCAGCAGCCAAGATTGGAACCGGCCCTACGAGCAGTACTTC
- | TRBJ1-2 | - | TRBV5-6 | CASSLWGVSSYYGYTF | TGTGCCAGCAGCTTGTGGGGCGTTAGCTCGTACTATGGCTACACCTTC
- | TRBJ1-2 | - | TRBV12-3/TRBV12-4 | CASSDWGGEGYTF | TGTGCCAGCAGTGATTGGGGGGGCGAGGGCTACACCTTC
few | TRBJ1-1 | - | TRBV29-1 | CSVGTHNTEAFF | TGCAGCGTGGGGACACATAACACTGAAGCTTTCTTT
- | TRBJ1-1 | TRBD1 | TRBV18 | CASSPRPPGQGNMNTEAFF | TGTGCCAGCTCACCAAGGCCCCCGGGACAGGGGAACATGAACACTGAAGCTTTCTTT
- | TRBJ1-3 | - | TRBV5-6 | CASSSQGLGNTIYF | TGTGCCAGCAGCTCGCAGGGTCTCGGAAACACCATATATTTT
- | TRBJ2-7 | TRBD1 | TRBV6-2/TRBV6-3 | CASSDYGQGPSYEQYF | TGTGCCAGCAGCGACTACGGACAGGGTCCTTCCTACGAGCAGTACTTC
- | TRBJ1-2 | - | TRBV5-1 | CASSLDRGANYGYTF | TGCGCCAGCAGCTTGGATCGGGGGGCGAACTATGGCTACACCTTC
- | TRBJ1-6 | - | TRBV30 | CAWSGTENSPLHF | TGTGCCTGGAGTGGGACAGAAAATTCACCCCTCCACTTT
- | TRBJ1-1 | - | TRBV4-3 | CASSQDRSRGRKAFF | TGCGCCAGCAGCCAAGATAGGAGCAGGGGAAGGAAGGCTTTCTTT
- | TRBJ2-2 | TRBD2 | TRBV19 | CASTQGLAGTGELFF | TGTGCCAGTACCCAGGGACTAGCGGGAACCGGGGAGCTGTTTTTT
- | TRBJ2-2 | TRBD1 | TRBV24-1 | CATSTGGKNTGELFF | TGTGCCACCAGTACAGGGGGCAAGAACACCGGGGAGCTGTTTTTT
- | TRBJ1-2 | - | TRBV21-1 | CASSKVGIWGREGYTF | TGTGCCAGCAGCAAAGTGGGGATCTGGGGGAGAGAAGGCTACACCTTC
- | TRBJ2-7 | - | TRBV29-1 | CSVALNYEQYF | TGCAGCGTTGCTTTAAATTACGAGCAGTACTTC
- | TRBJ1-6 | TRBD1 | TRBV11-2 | CASSLDRRKGDSPLHF | TGTGCCAGCAGCCTGGACAGGCGCAAGGGCGATTCACCCCTCCACTTT
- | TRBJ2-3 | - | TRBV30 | CAWSKGIEGDTQYF | TGTGCCTGGAGTAAAGGGATAGAGGGAGATACGCAGTATTTT
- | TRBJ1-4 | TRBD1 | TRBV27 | CASSLQGGEKLFF | TGTGCCAGCAGCCTACAGGGGGGCGAAAAACTGTTTTTT
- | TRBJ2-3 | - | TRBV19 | CASSISRSRSDTQYF | TGTGCCAGTAGTATTAGCAGGTCCCGGTCAGATACGCAGTATTTT
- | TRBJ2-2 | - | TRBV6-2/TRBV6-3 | CASSQGHTGELFF | TGTGCCAGCAGCCAAGGTCACACCGGGGAGCTGTTTTTT
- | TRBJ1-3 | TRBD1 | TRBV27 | CASSRGRGISGNTIYF | TGTGCCAGCAGTAGGGGGCGGGGGATCTCTGGAAACACCATATATTTT
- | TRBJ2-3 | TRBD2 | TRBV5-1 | CASSYEAGTGTDTQYF | TGCGCCAGCAGCTACGAAGCGGGAACCGGCACAGATACGCAGTATTTT
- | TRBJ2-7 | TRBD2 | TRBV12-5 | CASGQASGSSYEQYF | TGTGCTAGTGGCCAGGCTAGCGGGAGCTCCTACGAGCAGTACTTC
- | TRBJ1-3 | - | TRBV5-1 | CASSPGRRSSGNTIYF | TGCGCCAGCAGCCCCGGACGGAGGTCCTCTGGAAACACCATATATTTT
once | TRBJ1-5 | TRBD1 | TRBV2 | CASSGWQGDQPQHF | TGTGCCAGCAGTGGTTGGCAGGGGGATCAGCCCCAGCATTTT
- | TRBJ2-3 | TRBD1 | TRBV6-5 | CASSFTGGQGDTQYF | TGTGCCAGCAGTTTTACAGGGGGCCAGGGGGATACGCAGTATTTT
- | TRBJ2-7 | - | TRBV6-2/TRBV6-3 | CASSYSGIVSYEQYF | TGTGCCAGCAGTTACTCCGGGATTGTTTCCTACGAGCAGTACTTC
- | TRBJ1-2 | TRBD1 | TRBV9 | CASSFGTGKYGYTF | TGTGCCAGCAGCTTCGGGACAGGGAAATATGGCTACACCTTC
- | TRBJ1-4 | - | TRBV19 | CASSKRGFSTNEKLFF | TGTGCCAGTAGTAAAAGGGGGTTCTCAACTAATGAAAAACTGTTTTTT
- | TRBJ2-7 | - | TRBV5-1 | CASAKGPGTGEQYF | TGCGCCAGCGCAAAAGGGCCGGGGACGGGCGAGCAGTACTTC
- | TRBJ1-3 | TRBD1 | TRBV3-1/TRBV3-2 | CASSDRGRGNTIYF | TGTGCCAGCAGCGACAGGGGGCGCGGAAACACCATATATTTT
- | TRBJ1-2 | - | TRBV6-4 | CASRTGRGDYTF | TGTGCCAGCAGGACAGGTCGCGGTGACTACACCTTC
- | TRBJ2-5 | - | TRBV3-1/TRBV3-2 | CASSQVQGLETQYF | TGTGCCAGCAGCCAAGTACAGGGCCTGGAGACCCAGTACTTC
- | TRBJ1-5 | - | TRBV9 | CASSVNREGPQHF | TGTGCCAGCAGCGTAAACAGGGAAGGACCCCAGCATTTT
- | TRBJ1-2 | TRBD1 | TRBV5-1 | CASSLGGGVSYGYTF | TGCGCCAGCAGCTTGGGAGGGGGCGTGTCCTATGGCTACACCTTC
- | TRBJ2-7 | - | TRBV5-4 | CASSLNRDYEQYF | TGTGCCAGCAGCTTGAACAGGGACTACGAGCAGTACTTC
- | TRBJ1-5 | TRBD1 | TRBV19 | CASSPQGSNQPQHF | TGTGCCAGTAGTCCACAGGGGAGCAATCAGCCCCAGCATTTT
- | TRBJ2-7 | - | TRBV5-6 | CASTDNRERDRQYF | TGTGCCAGCACCGATAACAGGGAAAGGGACCGGCAGTACTTC
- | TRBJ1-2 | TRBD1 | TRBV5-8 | CASSSSGTGGANGYTF | TGTGCCAGCAGCTCGTCCGGGACAGGGGGCGCAAATGGCTACACCTTC